This is a list of T cell receptor beta chains from one sample in a study of T cell responses to AZD1222 COVID-19 vaccine. Libraries were prepared by immunoSEQ multiplex PCR; TCRdb keeps only in-frame clonotypes and omits some of them. This sample has about 85,000 clones, with 90% found just once. This material consisted of peripheral blood, taken on day 0 of AZD1222 vaccination. These receptors came from an adult in good health. CDR3s include the opening cysteine and the closing phenylalanine or tryptophan. The order of the fields is CDR3 DNA, CDR3 protein, J gene, D gene, V gene, clone size. D genes are given only for firm matches. Clone size, where shown, is once, few, many, or a class for clones that have expanded.

TGTGCCATAAGTTTTGGAAGTTATGGCTACACCTTC	CAISFGSYGYTF	TRBJ1-2	NA	TRBV19	NA
TGCGCCAGCAGCCCCCAAGGACAGGGATCCTACGAGCAGTACTTC	CASSPQGQGSYEQYF	TRBJ2-7	TRBD1	TRBV4-1	NA
TGTGCCAGCAGTTATTCAACTGAAGCTTTCTTT	CASSYSTEAFF	TRBJ1-1	NA	TRBV6-5	NA
TGTGCCAGCAGCTATGACAGGGAGACTGAAGCTTTCTTT	CASSYDRETEAFF	TRBJ1-1	TRBD1	TRBV5-8	NA
TGTGCCTGGAGCAGGGTCCACACTGAAGCTTTCTTT	CAWSRVHTEAFF	TRBJ1-1	NA	TRBV30	once
TGTGCCAGCAGCCGACAGCCGGGGGGAGAGACCCAGTACTTC	CASSRQPGGETQYF	TRBJ2-5	TRBD2	TRBV3-1/TRBV3-2	NA
TGTGCCAGCAGCCCTAGACCCGGCCTAGCGGGAGGGCCGAATGAGCAGTTCTTC	CASSPRPGLAGGPNEQFF	TRBJ2-1	TRBD2	TRBV11-2	once
TGTGCCAGCAGTGGAGGAGGGATCGGCAACACCATATATTTT	CASSGGGIGNTIYF	TRBJ1-3	NA	TRBV2	once
TGTGCCAGCAGCGGGATGGGGGGCAGAGAGACCCAGTACTTC	CASSGMGGRETQYF	TRBJ2-5	NA	TRBV7-9	NA
TGTGCCAGCAGCCAAGAAGCCGGGAACACTGAAGCTTTCTTT	CASSQEAGNTEAFF	TRBJ1-1	NA	TRBV3-1/TRBV3-2	NA
TGTGCCTGGAATCTAGGGACAGGGCGGACTGAAGCTTTCTTT	CAWNLGTGRTEAFF	TRBJ1-1	TRBD1	TRBV30	NA
TGTGCCAGCAGCCCGGGACAGGGGGCGAAAGATACGCAGTATTTT	CASSPGQGAKDTQYF	TRBJ2-3	TRBD1	TRBV3-1/TRBV3-2	NA
TGTGCCAGCAGCTACTCCCGGGGGAGCTCCTACAATGAGCAGTTCTTC	CASSYSRGSSYNEQFF	TRBJ2-1	NA	TRBV3-1/TRBV3-2	NA
TGCAGCGTCGAAGACAGGGAGTACGAGCAGTACTTC	CSVEDREYEQYF	TRBJ2-7	TRBD1	TRBV29-1	once
TGTGCCATCAGTGAGTTGGCTAGCAACGAGCAGTACTTC	CAISELASNEQYF	TRBJ2-7	NA	TRBV10-3	once
TGTGCCAGCAGCTTCACCGGGACAGGGAGCGAATTCGGGACCGGGGAGCTGTTTTTT	CASSFTGTGSEFGTGELFF	TRBJ2-2	TRBD1	TRBV7-9	NA
TGTGCCACCAGCAGACCCCCAGGACTAGCGACAGAGCAGTTCTTC	CATSRPPGLATEQFF	TRBJ2-1	TRBD2	TRBV15	NA
TGTGCCTGGAGTGTTGATTCCGTGGTCGCGGCTTTCTTT	CAWSVDSVVAAFF	TRBJ1-1	NA	TRBV30	NA
TGTGCCAGCAGCTTAGGGGGGAGAGGTCGTAATGAAAAACTGTTTTTT	CASSLGGRGRNEKLFF	TRBJ1-4	NA	TRBV7-6	NA
TGTGCCAGCAGTGCTGACAGGGGGCTAATCAATCAGCCCCAGCATTTT	CASSADRGLINQPQHF	TRBJ1-5	TRBD1	TRBV6-1	NA
TGTGCCAGCAGCTTCCAGGTCCCTGCCAATGGCTACACCTTC	CASSFQVPANGYTF	TRBJ1-2	NA	TRBV7-9	NA
TGTGCCAGCAGCTTAGGGGGAATTCGTGAAAAACTGTTTTTT	CASSLGGIREKLFF	TRBJ1-4	NA	TRBV7-2	NA
TGTGCCAGTCAAACAGGGGCTGTCTCAGATACGCAGTATTTT	CASQTGAVSDTQYF	TRBJ2-3	TRBD1	TRBV28	NA
TGTGCCAGTAGTCGCGTGGAGGGGGATCTTGAAGCTTTCTTT	CASSRVEGDLEAFF	TRBJ1-1	NA	TRBV19	NA
TGTGCCAGCAGACAGGGGGCTGAAGCTTTCTTT	CASRQGAEAFF	TRBJ1-1	TRBD1	TRBV2	NA
TGCAGTGCTAGTCCAGGGAGCTCCTACAATGAGCAGTTCTTC	CSASPGSSYNEQFF	TRBJ2-1	NA	TRBV20-1	NA
TGTGCCAGCAGCTTAGTGGCAGGGGGCACTGAAGCTTTCTTT	CASSLVAGGTEAFF	TRBJ1-1	TRBD1	TRBV11-2	NA
TGTGCCAGCAGCAGTCTCCGGACAGAAAACTATGGCTACACCTTC	CASSSLRTENYGYTF	TRBJ1-2	NA	TRBV7-9	NA
TGTGCCAGCAGTGGCGGGAGGACCGGGGAGCTGTTTTTT	CASSGGRTGELFF	TRBJ2-2	TRBD2	TRBV14	NA
TGTGCCAGCAGCCCGCAGGACAGGGGAGGAACAGATACGCAGTATTTT	CASSPQDRGGTDTQYF	TRBJ2-3	TRBD1	TRBV7-3	NA
TGTGCCAGCAGCCACGGGACAGGCTCCTACGAGCAGTACTTC	CASSHGTGSYEQYF	TRBJ2-7	TRBD1	TRBV14	NA